These T cell receptor beta chains were read from a single sample in a study of PD-L1 blockade in urothelial cancer. The method was immunoSEQ multiplex PCR; TCRdb's version includes in-frame clones alone and lacks a portion of them. The table has about 49,000 clones, 75% to 85% seen once. The material was PBMCs, obtained around atezolizumab (anti-PD-L1) treatment. These receptors all stem from an older man with urothelial cancer. Both conserved end residues are part of each CDR3.

v_gene	j_gene	CDR3aa
TRBV10-3	TRBJ2-1	CAISDITTSGSSYNEQFF
TRBV6-6	TRBJ2-5	CASSQRTAQETQYF
TRBV10-3	TRBJ1-2	CAITQGGTDYGYTF
TRBV18	TRBJ2-1	CASSLDRGYYNEQFF
TRBV15	TRBJ2-1	CATSSGGGASGSKNRVF
TRBV15	TRBJ2-1	CATSPTNSYNEQFF
TRBV5-1	TRBJ1-2	CASSSGWDYGYTF
TRBV9	TRBJ1-5	CASSVETDQPQHF
TRBV27	TRBJ2-7	CASSSGTGGYEQYF
TRBV6-6	TRBJ2-7	CASSGKRFYEQYF
TRBV5-6	TRBJ1-6	CASSLYFRTKINSPLHF
TRBV29-1	TRBJ2-5	CSVAEETQYF
TRBV11-3	TRBJ2-2	CASSPGWNTGELFF
TRBV9	TRBJ2-2	CASSRITGTGGIGELFF
TRBV30	TRBJ2-3	CAWSSGLVERTQYF
TRBV30	TRBJ1-2	CAWSYDRNYGYTF
TRBV7-9	TRBJ2-7	CASSSSIQGYEQYF
TRBV11-3	TRBJ2-3	CASSLENPCRTGGRADTQYF
TRBV7-5	TRBJ2-7	CARSSGLDYEQYF
TRBV28	TRBJ1-1	CASCGSLNTEAFF
TRBV18	TRBJ1-1	CASSLNSPAENTEAFF
TRBV2	TRBJ1-2	CASRPLTGNYGYTF
TRBV20-1	TRBJ2-7	CSASGGYEQYF
TRBV29-1	TRBJ1-1	CSAITFGDRGTEAFF
TRBV9	TRBJ1-1	CASSVGKGAIVTEAFF
TRBV4-1	TRBJ2-7	CASSPSEQGELNEQYF
TRBV5-4	TRBJ2-1	CASSLGVLAGYNEQFF
TRBV6-5	TRBJ2-3	CASSPSTDTQYF
TRBV19	TRBJ2-1	CASSIATSGSNEQFF
TRBV19	TRBJ1-1	CASSPIPGNEAFF
TRBV30	TRBJ1-2	CAWSDEGLYGYTF
TRBV7-8	TRBJ2-1	CASSPTSGSYNEQFF
TRBV30	TRBJ2-1	CAWTRLPNYNEQFF
TRBV4-2	TRBJ2-3	CASSPPPRGTQYF
TRBV30	TRBJ2-3	CAWYKMGQELQYF
TRBV7-3	TRBJ2-3	CASSLRDRDTQYF
TRBV2	TRBJ2-4	CASRPNPGLVKNIQYF
TRBV2	TRBJ2-1	CASSERTGSYNEQFF
TRBV7-9	TRBJ2-5	CASSRGQVRETQYF
TRBV2	TRBJ2-1	CARRLAGESSYNEQFF
TRBV11-2	TRBJ2-1	CASSLRGGPLSYNEQFF
TRBV11-2	TRBJ2-7	CASSLVDEQYF
TRBV9	TRBJ2-7	CASSVGVGGTSAQYF
TRBV28	TRBJ1-2	CASSLDGRGPYGYTF
TRBV27	TRBJ2-7	CASTKNPTSGSLDEQYF
TRBV18	TRBJ2-7	CASSPATGISYEQYF
TRBV2	TRBJ1-1	CASSAASKGLAFF
TRBV20-1	TRBJ1-1	CSAATDTEAFF
TRBV2	TRBJ2-7	CASSDATGTGGYEQYF
TRBV5-8	TRBJ1-5	CASRPTGAGSNQPQHF
TRBV5-4	TRBJ2-5	CASSPGGQGETQYF
TRBV5-5	TRBJ1-2	CASSWGTGYEGYTF
TRBV18	TRBJ1-2	CASSPGQGGYGYTF